This T cell receptor beta chain emerged from a study of T cells after yellow fever vaccination. Study information: For low cell numbers, libraries were made with SMART-Seq v4 Ultra Low Input. General study findings and limits: Though it reached lower strength, the secondary response hit its peak faster, day 5 versus 15.

By 5'RACE template switching, TCR cDNA was produced, with a universal primer site and UMIs added in the process. TCRdb fed the 5' RACE reads into MiXCR, producing one record per CDR3 protein. This sample yields some 560,000 distinct CDR3 sequences, of which around a sixth are seen a single time; 17% belongs to the top ten. CDR3 length equals 15 residues. V lost 9 bases and J 1 base, leaving 15 bases between the germline ends. Germline CDR1 SEHNR, CDR2 FQNEAQ (reference sequence). This clonotype was picked up a small number of times. What it binds is unknown. This specimen was PBMCs, taken 4 to 5 days after the first yellow fever vaccination. This TCR derives from a young man who received the YFV17D yellow fever vaccine. The chain uses TRBV7-9 and TRBJ2-2; D is undetermined. In DNA, the CDR3 is TGTGCCAGAGACTCCTCCCCGCGGAACACCGGGGAGCTGTTTTTT. Its protein product is CARDSSPRNTGELFF.